This entry lists 10 T cell receptor beta chains sequenced from one sample in a study of metastatic and nonmetastatic thyroid tumors. No patient received treatment before thyroid surgery. TCRdb re-called clones from the PCR reads using MiXCR. The data hold about 47,000 clones, with approximately 26% observed a single time. Input material: blood. The source is a male donor with papillary thyroid cancer or a benign thyroid nodule (not recorded which). Some clones in this sample may be carry-over from other donors' samples.

DNA of the CDR3: TGTGCCAGCAGCGTAGGATTCGCCAGGAACAATGAGCAGTTCTTC. Protein sequence: CASSVGFARNNEQFF. This rearrangement joins TRBV9 to TRBJ2-1, with D unresolved. Germline CDR1 SGDLS, CDR2 YYNGEE. The CDR3 is 15 residues long. V was pared by 0 bases and J by 5 bases, with 12 bases between.

The V gene is TRBV2, the J gene TRBJ2-3; TRBD2 matches at 7 bases. This CDR3 region has 15 residues. Germline CDR1 and CDR2: SNHLY and FYNNEI. The V gene end was trimmed by 5 bases and the J gene end by 2 bases; junction bases not matched to a gene: 7. CDR3: CASSLAGRNTDTQYF. As DNA, the CDR3 is TGTGCCAGCAGTTTAGCGGGCCGTAACACAGATACGCAGTATTTT.

This clone was seen a single time. The gene calls are TRBV7-9 and TRBJ2-5; weak D call: TRBD2 (5 bases). V shed 3 bases and J shed 4 bases, with 9 bases lying between them. The CDR3 totals 13 residues. Per germline, CDR1 SEHNR and CDR2 FQNEAQ (reference sequence). The CDR3 nucleotides read TGTGCCAGCAGCTTGGGAGAGCGAGAGACCCAGTACTTC. Translating it yields CASSLGERETQYF.

This clone appeared a single time. The chain joins TRBV20-1 to TRBJ2-1; 7 positions match TRBD2. CDR3 length: 15 amino acids. Germline V gene data show CDR1 as DFQATT and CDR2 as SNEGSKA (reference sequence). V shed 5 bases and J 7 bases; nucleotides not matched to a gene: 14. DNA for the CDR3: TGCAGTGCTCCCCCGCGCGGCGGGAGTGTTAATGAGCAGTTCTTC. Translated: CSAPPRGGSVNEQFF.

V usage is TRBV6-1 and J usage is TRBJ2-4; D might be TRBD1 (5 bases). CDR3 length equals 18 residues. Germline assignment: CDR1 MNHNS and CDR2 SASEGT. Trimming cost V 8 bases and J 1 base, with 24 bases left between them. As DNA, the CDR3 is TGTGCCAGCCCCCAGGGCAGGGCGCGTAGGATTGCCAAAAACATTCAGTACTTC. Its translation: CASPQGRARRIAKNIQYF.

This clone occurred many times. V and J are TRBV2 and TRBJ1-5, with D possibly matching TRBD1 (6 bases). This CDR3 is built from 15 residues. Trimming cost V 5 bases and J 4 bases, with 15 bases left between them. Germline-derived CDR1 and CDR2 are SNHLY and FYNNEI. The CDR3 region has the DNA TGTGCCAGCAGTATACAGGGCCTGGAGAATCAGCCCCAGCATTTT. Residues: CASSIQGLENQPQHF.

This sequence joins TRBV20-1 and TRBJ1-5, with TRBD1 as a possible D gene (6 bases). The length of the CDR3 is 13 residues. V was cut by 3 bases and J by 3 bases, with 9 bases left in between. The germline CDR1 and CDR2 sequences are DFQATT and SNEGSKA (reference sequence). For the CDR3, the DNA is TGCAGTGCTAGTAGGGACATCAATCAGCCCCAGCATTTT. It specifies CSASRDINQPQHF.

Ten or more counts support this clone. V gene TRBV5-1 combines with J gene TRBJ1-2; 10 bases line up with TRBD1. The V segment lost 6 bases and the J segment 5 bases; nucleotides outside the gene matches: 7. Germline V gives CDR1 SGHRS, CDR2 YFSETQ. The CDR3 consists of 14 residues. The CDR3 DNA follows: TGCGCCAGCACCCGGACAGGGGGGGGGTATGGCTACACCTTC. As protein: CASTRTGGGYGYTF. The whole variable domain, remainder taken from reference TRBV5-1 and TRBJ1-2, is KAGVTQTPRYLIKTRGQQVTLSCSPISGHRSVSWYQQTPGQGLQFLFEYFSETQRNKGNFPGRFSGRQFSNSRSEMNVSTLELGDSALYLCASTRTGGGYGYTFGSGTRLTVV.

This rearrangement joins TRBV3-1 to TRBJ1-3; tentative D call: TRBD1 (5 bases). This CDR3 has 15 residues. Germline lookup yields CDR1 LGHDT and CDR2 YNNKEL (reference sequence). V was cut by 1 base and J by 4 bases, with 11 bases left in between. The CDR3 spells CASSQGSGTGNTIYF. For the CDR3, the DNA is TGTGCCAGCAGCCAAGGGTCCGGGACGGGAAACACCATATATTTT.

The gene calls are TRBV5-1 and TRBJ2-6; no definite D call. With 0 bases removed from V and 0 bases from J, the gap between germline ends came to 4 bases. CDR3 length: 15 residues. CDR1 and CDR2 (germline): SGHRS, YFSETQ. CDR3 loop: CASSLAVSGANVLTF. CDR3 sequence (DNA): TGCGCCAGCAGCTTGGCAGTCTCTGGGGCCAACGTCCTGACTTTC.